This TCR beta chain was recovered during a study of ipilimumab plus nivolumab after autologous stem cell transplantation. From germline, CDR1 is KGHSH and CDR2 LQKENI. The CDR3 runs 13 residues. This clone has only a few counts. Germline and junction disagree at one end, which may indicate a read error. Sequencing was performed with immunoSEQ multiplex PCR; in TCRdb, only in-frame clones are kept and a portion is missing. The sample consists of approximately 6,900 clones, around 89% of them appearing once. This clonotype was obtained from a female donor with multiple myeloma. This chain links TRBV18 with TRBJ2-7; D could derive from TRBD1 or TRBD2 (5 bases each). The sample consisted of PBMCs, taken in a trial of ipilimumab plus nivolumab as post-transplant consolidation. CDR3: CASAPLEGYEQYF. The DNA for the CDR3 is TGTGCCAGCGCACCCCTTGAGGGGTACGAGCAGTACTTC.